What follows are 5 T cell receptor beta chains derived from one specimen sequenced in a study of glioma-infiltrating T cells after dendritic cell vaccination. Time point meaning: after dendritic cell vaccination, including at tumor progression/relapse. TCRdb's copy holds only in-frame clones and misses some; the assay was immunoSEQ multiplex PCR. The sample carries more than 70,000 clones, more than 75% recorded once. The source was blood, collected after dendritic cell vaccination. The source of these receptors is a human donor with glioblastoma.

In regard to this clone: Compared with germline, one end of the junction differs, possibly owing to a read error. The chain has TRBV7-7 and TRBJ2-1; tentatively, D is TRBD2 (6 bases). In germline, CDR1 is SSHAT, CDR2 FNYEAQ (reference sequence). The CDR3 is made up of 15 amino acids. The chain's CDR3 is CASSLGLGGINEQFF. The CDR3 DNA sequence: TGTGCTAGCAGCTTAGGCCTCGGGGGAATCAATGAGCAGTTCTTC.

V is TRBV30 and J is TRBJ2-7, with 9 bases lining up with TRBD2. The CDR3 runs 13 residues. V lost 5 bases, J lost 3 bases, and 5 bases stayed unmatched. Per the germline V gene, CDR1 is GTSNPN and CDR2 is SVGIG (reference sequence). The CDR3 loop reads CAWRLAVGYEQYF. In DNA, the CDR3 is TGTGCCTGGCGACTAGCGGTGGGCTACGAGCAGTACTTC. Drawing the rest from reference TRBV30 and TRBJ2-7, the complete variable domain is SQTIHQWPATLVQPVGSPLSLECTVEGTSNPNLYWYRQAAGRGLQLLFYSVGIGQISSEVPQNLSASRPQDRQFILSSKKLLLSDSGFYLCAWRLAVGYEQYFGPGTRLTVT.

The chain uses TRBV4-1 and TRBJ2-3, with D possibly TRBD2 on 6 matching bases. CDR1 is MGHRA and CDR2 is YSYEKL in the germline V gene. The CDR3 is 17 amino acids. Trimming cost V 0 bases and J 3 bases, with 16 bases left between them. The CDR3 region has the DNA TGCGCCAGCAGCCAAGATCGCGGGACGGCCTTAACAGATACGCAGTATTTT. It translates to CASSQDRGTALTDTQYF.

This clone appeared a few times. This rearrangement joins TRBV9 to TRBJ1-1, with 7 bases fitting TRBD1. CDR1 and CDR2 from the germline V gene are SGDLS and YYNGEE. This CDR3 is built from 13 residues. The V and J ends lost 2 bases and 4 bases, in that order; junction bases with no gene match: 2. The CDR3 is CASSVDRVTEAFF. As DNA, the CDR3 is TGTGCCAGCAGCGTCGACAGGGTCACTGAAGCTTTCTTT.

This rearrangement joins TRBV14 to TRBJ2-2; 10 nucleotides match TRBD1. The CDR3 runs 17 residues. Germline V lookup: CDR1 SGHDN, CDR2 FVKESK. The V segment lost 2 bases and the J segment 3 bases; nucleotides outside the gene matches: 6. The CDR3 DNA reads as TGTGCCAGCAGCCAAAGACAGGGGGCAAAGGACACCGGGGAGCTGTTTTTT. Translating it yields CASSQRQGAKDTGELFF. Together with reference TRBV14 and TRBJ2-2, the CDR3 gives the full variable domain: EAGVTQFPSHSVIEKGQTVTLRCDPISGHDNLYWYRRVMGKEIKFLLHFVKESKQDESGMPNNRFLAERTGGTYSTLKVQPAELEDSGVYFCASSQRQGAKDTGELFFGEGSRLTVL.